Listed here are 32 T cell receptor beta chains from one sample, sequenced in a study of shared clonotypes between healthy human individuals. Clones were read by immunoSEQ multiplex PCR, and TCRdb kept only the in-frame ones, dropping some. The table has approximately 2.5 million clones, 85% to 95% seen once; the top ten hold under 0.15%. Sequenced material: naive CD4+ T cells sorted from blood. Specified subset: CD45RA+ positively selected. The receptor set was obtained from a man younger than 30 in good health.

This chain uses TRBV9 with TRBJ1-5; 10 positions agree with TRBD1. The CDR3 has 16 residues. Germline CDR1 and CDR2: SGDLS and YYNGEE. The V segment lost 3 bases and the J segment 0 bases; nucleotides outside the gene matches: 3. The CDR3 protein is CASSEGQGYSNQPQHF. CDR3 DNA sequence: TGTGCCAGCAGCGAGGGACAGGGGTATAGCAATCAGCCCCAGCATTTT.

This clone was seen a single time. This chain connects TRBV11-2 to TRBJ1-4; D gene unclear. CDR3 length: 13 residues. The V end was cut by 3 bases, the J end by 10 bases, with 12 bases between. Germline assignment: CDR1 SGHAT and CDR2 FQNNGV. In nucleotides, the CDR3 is TGTGCCAGCAGCTTCACGGGAATTGGAAAACTGTTTTTT. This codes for CASSFTGIGKLFF.

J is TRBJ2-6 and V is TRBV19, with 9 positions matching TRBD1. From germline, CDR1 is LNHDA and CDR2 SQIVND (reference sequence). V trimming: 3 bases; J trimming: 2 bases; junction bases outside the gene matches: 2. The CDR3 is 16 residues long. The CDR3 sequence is CASSIDRGAGANVLTF. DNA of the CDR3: TGTGCCAGTAGTATTGACAGGGGGGCTGGGGCCAACGTCCTGACTTTC.

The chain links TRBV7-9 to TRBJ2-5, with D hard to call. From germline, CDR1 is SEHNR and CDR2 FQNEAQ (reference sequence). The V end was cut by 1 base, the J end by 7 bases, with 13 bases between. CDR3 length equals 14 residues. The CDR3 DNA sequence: TGTGCCAGCAGCTTAGTAGTTTTAGACGGGACCCAGTACTTC. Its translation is CASSLVVLDGTQYF.

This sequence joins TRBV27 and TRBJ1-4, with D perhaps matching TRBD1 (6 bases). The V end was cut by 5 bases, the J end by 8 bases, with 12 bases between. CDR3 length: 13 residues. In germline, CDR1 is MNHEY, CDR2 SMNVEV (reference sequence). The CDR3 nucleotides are TGTGCCAGCAGTAACAGGGAGGGAGAAAAACTGTTTTTT. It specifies CASSNREGEKLFF. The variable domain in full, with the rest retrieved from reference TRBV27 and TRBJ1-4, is EAQVTQNPRYLITVTGKKLTVTCSQNMNHEYMSWYRQDPGLGLRQIYYSMNVEVTDKGDVPEGYKVSRKEKRNFPLILESPSPNQTSLYFCASSNREGEKLFFGSGTQLSVL.

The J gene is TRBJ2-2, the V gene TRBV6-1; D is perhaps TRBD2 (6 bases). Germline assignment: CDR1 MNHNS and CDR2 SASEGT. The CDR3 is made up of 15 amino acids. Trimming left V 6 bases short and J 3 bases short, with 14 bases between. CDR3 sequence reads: CASSYLLADTGELFF. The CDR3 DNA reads TGTGCCAGCAGCTACCTACTAGCAGACACCGGGGAGCTGTTTTTT.

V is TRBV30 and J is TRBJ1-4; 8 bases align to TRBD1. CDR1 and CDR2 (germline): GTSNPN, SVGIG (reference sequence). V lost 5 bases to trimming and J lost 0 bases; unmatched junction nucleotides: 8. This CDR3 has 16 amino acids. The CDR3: CAWAQGAGATNEKLFF. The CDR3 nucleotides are TGTGCCTGGGCCCAGGGGGCTGGGGCAACTAATGAAAAACTGTTTTTT. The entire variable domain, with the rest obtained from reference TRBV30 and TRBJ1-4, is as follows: SQTIHQWPATLVQPVGSPLSLECTVEGTSNPNLYWYRQAAGRGLQLLFYSVGIGQISSEVPQNLSASRPQDRQFILSSKKLLLSDSGFYLCAWAQGAGATNEKLFFGSGTQLSVL.

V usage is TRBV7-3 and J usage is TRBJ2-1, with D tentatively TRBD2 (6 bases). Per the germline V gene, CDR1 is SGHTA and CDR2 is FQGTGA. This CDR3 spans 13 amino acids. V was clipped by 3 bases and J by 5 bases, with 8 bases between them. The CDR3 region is CASSLGLHNEQFF. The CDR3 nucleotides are TGTGCCAGCAGCTTGGGACTTCACAATGAGCAGTTCTTC.

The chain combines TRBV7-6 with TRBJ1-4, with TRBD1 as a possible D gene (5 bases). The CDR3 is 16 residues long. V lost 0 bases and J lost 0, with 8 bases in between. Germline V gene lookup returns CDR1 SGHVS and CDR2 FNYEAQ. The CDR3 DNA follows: TGTGCCAGCAGCTTAGCGCGGGGGACAACTAATGAAAAACTGTTTTTT. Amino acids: CASSLARGTTNEKLFF.

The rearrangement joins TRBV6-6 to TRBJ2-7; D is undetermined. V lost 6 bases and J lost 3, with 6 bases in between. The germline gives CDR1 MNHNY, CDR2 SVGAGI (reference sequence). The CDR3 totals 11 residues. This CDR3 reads CASRWIYEQYF. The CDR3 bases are TGTGCCAGCAGATGGATCTACGAGCAGTACTTC.

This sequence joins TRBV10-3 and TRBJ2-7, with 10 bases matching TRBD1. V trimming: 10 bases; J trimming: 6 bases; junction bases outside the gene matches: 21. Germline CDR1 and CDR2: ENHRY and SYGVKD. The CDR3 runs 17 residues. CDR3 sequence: CATTFSGQGRPPGEQYF. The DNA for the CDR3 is TGTGCCACGACGTTCTCGGGACAGGGGCGACCCCCTGGCGAGCAGTACTTC.

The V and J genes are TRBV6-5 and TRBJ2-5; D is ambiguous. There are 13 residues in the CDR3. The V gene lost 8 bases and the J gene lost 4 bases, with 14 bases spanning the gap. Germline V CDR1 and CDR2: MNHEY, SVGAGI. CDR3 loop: CASSKLVGETQYF. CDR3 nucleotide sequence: TGTGCCAGCTCTAAGTTAGTGGGAGAGACCCAGTACTTC.

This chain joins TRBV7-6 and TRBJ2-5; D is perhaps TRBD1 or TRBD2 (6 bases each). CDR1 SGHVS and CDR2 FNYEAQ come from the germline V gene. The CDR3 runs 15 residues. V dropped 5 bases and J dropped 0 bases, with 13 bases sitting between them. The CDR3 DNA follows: TGTGCCAGCAGCGCGGGATCAGGGGACCAAGAGACCCAGTACTTC. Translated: CASSAGSGDQETQYF.

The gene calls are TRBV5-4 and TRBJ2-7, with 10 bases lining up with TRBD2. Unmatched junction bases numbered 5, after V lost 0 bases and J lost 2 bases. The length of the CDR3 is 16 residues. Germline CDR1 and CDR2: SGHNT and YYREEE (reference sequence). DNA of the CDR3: TGTGCCAGCAGCTTGGGCGGGACTAGCGTAACCTACGAGCAGTACTTC. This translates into CASSLGGTSVTYEQYF. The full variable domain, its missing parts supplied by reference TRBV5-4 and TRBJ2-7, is ETGVTQSPTHLIKTRGQQVTLRCSSQSGHNTVSWYQQALGQGPQFIFQYYREEENGRGNFPPRFSGLQFPNYSSELNVNALELDDSALYLCASSLGGTSVTYEQYFGPGTRLTVT.

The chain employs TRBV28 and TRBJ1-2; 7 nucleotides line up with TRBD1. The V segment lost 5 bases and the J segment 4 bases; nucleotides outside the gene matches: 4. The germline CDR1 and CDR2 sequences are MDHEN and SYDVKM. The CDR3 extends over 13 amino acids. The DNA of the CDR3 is TGTGCCAGCAGTGGTGGGACAGCCTATGGCTACACCTTC. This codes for CASSGGTAYGYTF.

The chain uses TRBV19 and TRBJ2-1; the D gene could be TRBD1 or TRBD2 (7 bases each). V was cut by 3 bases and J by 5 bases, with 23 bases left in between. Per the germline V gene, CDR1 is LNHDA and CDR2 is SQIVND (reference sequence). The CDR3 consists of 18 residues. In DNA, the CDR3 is TGTGCCAGTAGTATTGGCGGGAGAAAAGGGGGCCTCGACAATGAGCAGTTCTTC. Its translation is CASSIGGRKGGLDNEQFF.

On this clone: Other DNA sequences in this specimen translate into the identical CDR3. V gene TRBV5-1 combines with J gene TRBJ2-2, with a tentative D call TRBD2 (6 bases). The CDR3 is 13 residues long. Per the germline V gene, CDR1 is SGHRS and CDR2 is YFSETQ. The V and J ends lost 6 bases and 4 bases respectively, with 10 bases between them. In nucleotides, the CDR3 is TGCGCCAGCACCCCGGAGGGCACCGGGGAGCTGTTTTTT. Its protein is CASTPEGTGELFF.

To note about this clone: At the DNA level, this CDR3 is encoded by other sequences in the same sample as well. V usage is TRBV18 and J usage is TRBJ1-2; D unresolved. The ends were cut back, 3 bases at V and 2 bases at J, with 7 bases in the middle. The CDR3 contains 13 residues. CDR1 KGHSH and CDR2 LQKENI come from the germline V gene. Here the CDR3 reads CASSPRANYGYTF. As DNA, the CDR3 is TGTGCCAGCTCACCTAGGGCCAACTATGGCTACACCTTC.

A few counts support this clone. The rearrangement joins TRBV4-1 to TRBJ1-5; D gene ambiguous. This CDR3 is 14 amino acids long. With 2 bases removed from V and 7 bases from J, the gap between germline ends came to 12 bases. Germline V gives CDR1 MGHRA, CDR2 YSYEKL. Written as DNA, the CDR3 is TGCGCCAGCAGCCAACCTACTGCGGGACAGCCCCAGCATTTT. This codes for CASSQPTAGQPQHF.

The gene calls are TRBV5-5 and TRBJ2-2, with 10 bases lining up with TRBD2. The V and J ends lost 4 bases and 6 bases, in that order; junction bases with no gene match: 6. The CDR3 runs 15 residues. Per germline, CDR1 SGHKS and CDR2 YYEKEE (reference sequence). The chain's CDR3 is CASSILAGVAGELFF. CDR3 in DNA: TGTGCCAGCAGCATCCTAGCGGGAGTAGCCGGGGAGCTGTTTTTT.

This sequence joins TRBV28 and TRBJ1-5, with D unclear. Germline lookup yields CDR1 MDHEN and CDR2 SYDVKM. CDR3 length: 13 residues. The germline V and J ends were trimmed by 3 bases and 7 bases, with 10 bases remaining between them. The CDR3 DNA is TGTGCCAGCAGTTTTGGGAGAAGACAGCCCCAGCATTTT. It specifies CASSFGRRQPQHF. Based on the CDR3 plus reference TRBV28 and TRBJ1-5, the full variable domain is DVKVTQSSRYLVKRTGEKVFLECVQDMDHENMFWYRQDPGLGLRLIYFSYDVKMKEKGDIPEGYSVSREKKERFSLILESASTNQTSMYLCASSFGRRQPQHFGDGTRLSIL.

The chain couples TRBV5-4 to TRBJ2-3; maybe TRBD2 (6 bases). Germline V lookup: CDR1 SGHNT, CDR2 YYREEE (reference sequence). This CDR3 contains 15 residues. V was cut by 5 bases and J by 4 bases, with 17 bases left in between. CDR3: CASSEKLGGPDTQYF. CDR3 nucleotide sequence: TGTGCCAGCAGTGAGAAACTCGGAGGGCCAGATACGCAGTATTTT. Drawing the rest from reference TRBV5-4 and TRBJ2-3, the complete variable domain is ETGVTQSPTHLIKTRGQQVTLRCSSQSGHNTVSWYQQALGQGPQFIFQYYREEENGRGNFPPRFSGLQFPNYSSELNVNALELDDSALYLCASSEKLGGPDTQYFGPGTRLTVL.

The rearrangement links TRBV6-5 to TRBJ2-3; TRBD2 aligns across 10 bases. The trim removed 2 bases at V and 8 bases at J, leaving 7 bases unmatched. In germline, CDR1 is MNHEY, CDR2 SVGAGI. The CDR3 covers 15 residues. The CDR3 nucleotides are TGTGCCAGCAGTTACCGGCTAGCGGGGGTTAGTACGCAGTATTTT. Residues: CASSYRLAGVSTQYF.

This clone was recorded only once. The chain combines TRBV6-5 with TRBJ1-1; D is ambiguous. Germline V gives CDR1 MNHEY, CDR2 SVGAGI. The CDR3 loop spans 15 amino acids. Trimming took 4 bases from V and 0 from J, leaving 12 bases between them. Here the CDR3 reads CASSSPSGLNTEAFF. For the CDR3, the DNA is TGTGCCAGCAGTTCTCCATCGGGGTTGAACACTGAAGCTTTCTTT.

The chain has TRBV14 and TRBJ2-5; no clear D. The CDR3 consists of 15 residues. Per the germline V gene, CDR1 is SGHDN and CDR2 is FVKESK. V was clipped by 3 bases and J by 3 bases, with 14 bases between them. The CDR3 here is CASSQLGTTKETQYF. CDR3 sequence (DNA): TGTGCCAGCAGCCAGTTAGGTACCACCAAAGAGACCCAGTACTTC.

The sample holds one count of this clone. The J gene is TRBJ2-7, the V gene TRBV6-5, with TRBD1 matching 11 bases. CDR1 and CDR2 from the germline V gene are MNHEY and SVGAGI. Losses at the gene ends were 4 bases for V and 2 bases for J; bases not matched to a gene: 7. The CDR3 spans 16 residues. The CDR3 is CASSLSGTGGTYEQYF. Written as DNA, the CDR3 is TGTGCCAGCAGTTTGTCCGGGACAGGGGGGACCTACGAGCAGTACTTC.

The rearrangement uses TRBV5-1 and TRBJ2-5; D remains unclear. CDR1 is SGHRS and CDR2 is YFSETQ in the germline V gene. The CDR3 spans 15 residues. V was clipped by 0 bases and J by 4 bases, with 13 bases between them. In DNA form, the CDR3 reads TGCGCCAGCAGCTTGGAACTCCCTCGAGGAGAGACCCAGTACTTC. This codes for CASSLELPRGETQYF.

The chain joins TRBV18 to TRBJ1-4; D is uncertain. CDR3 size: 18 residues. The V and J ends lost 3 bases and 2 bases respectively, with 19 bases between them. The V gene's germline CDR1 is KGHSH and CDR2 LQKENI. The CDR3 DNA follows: TGTGCCAGCTCACCGGGGTCAGCTTACTTAGGGACTAATGAAAAACTGTTTTTT. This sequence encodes CASSPGSAYLGTNEKLFF.

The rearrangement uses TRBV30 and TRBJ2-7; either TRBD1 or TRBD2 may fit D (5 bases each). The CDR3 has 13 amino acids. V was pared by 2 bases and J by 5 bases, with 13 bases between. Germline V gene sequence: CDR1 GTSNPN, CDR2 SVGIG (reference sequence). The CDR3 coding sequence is TGTGCCTGGAGTAGGGGTTCGGGGCACGAGCAGTACTTC. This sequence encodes CAWSRGSGHEQYF.

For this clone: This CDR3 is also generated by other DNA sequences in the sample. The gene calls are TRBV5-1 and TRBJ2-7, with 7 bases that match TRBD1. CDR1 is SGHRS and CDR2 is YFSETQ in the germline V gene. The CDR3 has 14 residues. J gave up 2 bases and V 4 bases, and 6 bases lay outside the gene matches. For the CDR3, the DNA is TGCGCCAGCAGCCCCCGGGACAGACCCTACGAGCAGTACTTC. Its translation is CASSPRDRPYEQYF.

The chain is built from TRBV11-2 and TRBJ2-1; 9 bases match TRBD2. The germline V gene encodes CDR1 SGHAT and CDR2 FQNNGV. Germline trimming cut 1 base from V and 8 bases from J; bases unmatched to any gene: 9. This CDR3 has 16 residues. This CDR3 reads CASSLVWVAGEDEQFF. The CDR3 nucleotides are TGTGCCAGCAGCTTAGTCTGGGTAGCGGGAGAGGATGAGCAGTTCTTC.

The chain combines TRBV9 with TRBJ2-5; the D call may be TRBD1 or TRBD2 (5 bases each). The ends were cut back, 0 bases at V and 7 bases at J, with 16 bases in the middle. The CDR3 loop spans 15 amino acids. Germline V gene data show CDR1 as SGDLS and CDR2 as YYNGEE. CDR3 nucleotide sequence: TGTGCCAGCAGCGTAGATGTTCAGGAGAGGGGGACCCAGTACTTC. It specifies CASSVDVQERGTQYF. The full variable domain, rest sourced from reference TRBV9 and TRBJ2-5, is DSGVTQTPKHLITATGQRVTLRCSPRSGDLSVYWYQQSLDQGLQFLIQYYNGEERAKGNILERFSAQQFPDLHSELNLSSLELGDSALYFCASSVDVQERGTQYFGPGTRLLVL.